These 5 T cell receptor beta chains were all obtained from the same sample, sequenced in a study of memory CD4+ T cells and cytomegalovirus serostatus. TCRdb's table, derived via immunoSEQ multiplex PCR, lists solely in-frame clones and lacks some. The sample carries tens of thousands of clones, around 80% recorded once. Single viable CD3+CD4+CD8-CD45RO+ cells were sorted as the memory CD4+ T cells. The sequenced sample was memory CD4+ T cells from blood. The receptors come from an adult in good health and CMV-seronegative.

The rearrangement uses TRBV6-6 and TRBJ2-5, with D perhaps TRBD2 (5 bases). CDR1 is MNHNY and CDR2 is SVGAGI in the germline V gene (reference sequence). CDR3 length: 13 amino acids. The V end was cut by 6 bases, the J end by 7 bases, with 15 bases between. CDR3 DNA: TGTGCCAGCAGCCAGGACTCAAAAGGGACCCAGTACTTC. Translated: CASSQDSKGTQYF.

This rearrangement joins TRBV14 to TRBJ2-7; tentatively, D is TRBD2 (6 bases). Germline values: CDR1 SGHDN, CDR2 FVKESK. V was clipped by 6 bases and J by 6 bases, with 18 bases between them. CDR3 length equals 14 residues. The CDR3 DNA sequence: TGTGCCAGCAGTCCCGGAGGGAGAGTGGCCGAGCAGTACTTC. Translating gives CASSPGGRVAEQYF.

The sample holds a few counts of this clone. The CDR3 DNA follows: TGTGCCAGCAGTCGCGGGGGGGCCGTTCGCACAGATACGCAGTATTTT. Translation: CASSRGGAVRTDTQYF. The chain joins TRBV4-2 to TRBJ2-3; 9 bases align to TRBD2. Per germline, CDR1 LGHNA and CDR2 YNFKEQ. The CDR3 has 16 residues. The ends lost 6 bases at V and 1 base at J; junction bases unmatched: 8.

The rearrangement links TRBV28 to TRBJ1-2; the D is unclear. The V end was cut by 3 bases, the J end by 7 bases, with 12 bases between. Germline V CDR1 and CDR2: MDHEN, SYDVKM. The CDR3 is 13 residues long. The CDR3 DNA reads as TGTGCCAGCAGTTTCGGTGCTATCGGTGGCTACACCTTC. Translated, it gives CASSFGAIGGYTF.

The chain has TRBV30 and TRBJ1-3; a weak D match, TRBD1 (6 bases). Germline values: CDR1 GTSNPN, CDR2 SVGIG (reference sequence). V lost 0 bases and J 0 bases, leaving 12 bases between the germline ends. CDR3 length: 16 residues. The CDR3: CAWSVDRTVSGNTIYF. In DNA, the CDR3 is TGTGCCTGGAGTGTCGACCGGACAGTCTCTGGAAACACCATATATTTT.